This entry lists 11 T cell receptor beta chains sequenced from one sample in a study of CD4+ T cells in melanoma. Measured with immunoSEQ multiplex PCR; TCRdb has only the in-frame clones, and not every one. The sample contains roughly 140,000 clones, around nine tenths of which appear only once. The receptors originated from a human donor with melanoma.

The V call is TRBV5-1, the J call TRBJ2-3; TRBD2 matches 7 bases. The ends lost 4 bases at V and 5 bases at J; junction bases unmatched: 7. Germline V CDR1 and CDR2: SGHRS, YFSETQ. This CDR3 spans 14 amino acids. Here the CDR3 reads CASSTTSSEDTQYF. DNA of the CDR3: TGCGCCAGCAGCACGACTAGCTCTGAAGATACGCAGTATTTT.

The rearrangement uses TRBV4-2 and TRBJ2-1, with 12 bases lining up with TRBD2. The ends lost 2 bases at V and 4 bases at J; junction bases unmatched: 3. The CDR3 is 16 residues long. Per germline, CDR1 LGHNA and CDR2 YNFKEQ. CDR3 sequence: CASSQQTSGGYNEQFF. The CDR3 bases are TGTGCCAGCAGCCAACAGACTAGCGGGGGATACAATGAGCAGTTCTTC.

The V and J genes are TRBV7-8 and TRBJ1-5, with 7 bases matching TRBD1. The trim removed 5 bases at V and 5 bases at J, leaving 15 bases unmatched. CDR1 is SGHVS and CDR2 is FQNEAQ in the germline V gene. This CDR3 has 17 amino acids. This chain's CDR3 is CASSLEYRGLPDQPQHF. In nucleotides, the CDR3 is TGTGCCAGCAGCCTGGAATACAGGGGTCTCCCAGATCAGCCCCAGCATTTT.

This chain joins TRBV5-1 and TRBJ1-2; TRBD1 matches at 7 bases. Trimming at V came to 4 bases and at J to 4 bases, leaving 10 bases not matched to a gene. The germline gives CDR1 SGHRS, CDR2 YFSETQ. This CDR3 has 15 residues. The CDR3 DNA is TGCGCCAGCAGCAGAACAGGGGTCGACGGCTATGGCTACACCTTC. Amino acid sequence: CASSRTGVDGYGYTF.

This clone was recorded a few times. This chain joins TRBV6-1 and TRBJ2-7, with D hard to call. This CDR3 has 12 amino acids. The germline gives CDR1 MNHNS, CDR2 SASEGT. Trimming left V 5 bases short and J 2 bases short, with 7 bases between. The CDR3 sequence: CASSRAAYEQYF. CDR3 nucleotides: TGTGCCAGCAGTCGGGCAGCCTACGAGCAGTACTTC.

This clone was found a few times. The genes are TRBV5-1 and TRBJ1-5, with D hard to call. V lost 0 bases and J 0 bases, leaving 7 bases between the germline ends. Germline V gene sequence: CDR1 SGHRS, CDR2 YFSETQ. CDR3 length: 15 residues. The CDR3 loop is CASSLGVDSNQPQHF. The CDR3 bases are TGCGCCAGCAGCTTGGGAGTGGATAGCAATCAGCCCCAGCATTTT.

The rearrangement links TRBV28 to TRBJ1-1; 11 nucleotides align to TRBD1. This CDR3 is built from 18 residues. With 2 bases clipped from V and 4 bases from J, the junction kept 12 bases outside the gene matches. CDR1 MDHEN and CDR2 SYDVKM come from the germline V gene. The CDR3 here is CASSLVGPGQGVPTEAFF. DNA of the CDR3: TGTGCCAGCAGTTTAGTTGGGCCGGGACAGGGGGTTCCCACTGAAGCTTTCTTT.

The chain recombines TRBV11-2 with TRBJ2-5; the match to TRBD2 covers 8 bases. This CDR3 region has 16 residues. The V gene's germline CDR1 is SGHAT and CDR2 FQNNGV. The trim removed 4 bases at V and 5 bases at J, leaving 12 bases unmatched. CDR3 region: CASSSGLAGGWETQYF. CDR3 bases: TGTGCCAGCAGCTCCGGACTCGCGGGGGGATGGGAGACCCAGTACTTC.

The chain carries TRBV6-1 and TRBJ1-1; unclear D gene. Germline V gives CDR1 MNHNS, CDR2 SASEGT. V gave up 7 bases and J gave up 0 bases, with 15 bases separating them. The CDR3 consists of 15 residues. CDR3 region: CASKEGSRLNTEAFF. The CDR3 region has the DNA TGTGCCAGCAAAGAGGGCTCTCGTTTGAACACTGAAGCTTTCTTT.

The chain recombines TRBV6-1 with TRBJ1-6; TRBD1 matches 7 bases. The germline V gene encodes CDR1 MNHNS and CDR2 SASEGT. V trimming: 6 bases; J trimming: 7 bases; junction bases outside the gene matches: 3. The CDR3 is made up of 13 amino acids. The CDR3 nucleotides read TGTGCCAGCAGGGGACAGTTAAATTCACCCCTCCACTTT. Its translation is CASRGQLNSPLHF.

The rearrangement uses TRBV5-4 and TRBJ1-5, with 7 bases that match TRBD1. The V and J ends lost 3 bases and 5 bases, in that order; junction bases with no gene match: 5. Germline CDR1 SGHNT, CDR2 YYREEE (reference sequence). There are 14 residues in the CDR3. CDR3: CASSSDRAYQPQHF. CDR3 sequence (DNA): TGTGCCAGCAGCTCCGACAGGGCGTATCAGCCCCAGCATTTT.